A selection of T cell receptor beta chains follows, all from one sample in a study of blood T cell repertoires in COVID-19. Generated by immunoSEQ multiplex PCR, the TCRdb table keeps only in-frame clones and is missing some. The sample records approximately 76,000 clones, 86% being singletons. The sequencing sample was made of peripheral blood. The receptor set was obtained from an elderly man in a cohort sampled during active COVID-19. Both conserved end residues are part of each CDR3. A D gene is named only where the DNA matches it firmly. Clone size is shown for a subset of rows, as once, few, many or a class of expanded clone.

.	.	TRBV6-5	TRBJ2-7	TGTGCCAGCAGTTCCCCCGGGAGCTCCTACGAGCAGTACTTC	CASSSPGSSYEQYF
.	.	TRBV5-4	TRBJ2-5	TGTGCCAGCAGCTTGGGTACAACCCAAGAGACCCAGTACTTC	CASSLGTTQETQYF
.	TRBD1	TRBV5-6	TRBJ1-1	TGTGCCAGCAGACAGGGGCCGAACACTGAAGCTTTCTTT	CASRQGPNTEAFF
.	.	TRBV3-1/TRBV3-2	TRBJ2-6	TGTGCCAGCAGCCAAGCCAGGGTGGCTGGGGCCAACGTCCTGACTTTC	CASSQARVAGANVLTF
.	TRBD1	TRBV5-1	TRBJ1-2	TGCGCCAGCAGCCTCGACAGGGTCAGTAACTATGGCTACACCTTC	CASSLDRVSNYGYTF
.	TRBD1	TRBV18	TRBJ2-5	TGTGCCAGCTCACCAATTACAGGGGACGAGACCCAGTACTTC	CASSPITGDETQYF
.	TRBD1	TRBV19	TRBJ2-1	TGTGCCAGTAGTATAAGGACAGGGGGATACAATGAGCAGTTCTTC	CASSIRTGGYNEQFF
.	TRBD1	TRBV19	TRBJ1-5	TGTGCCAGTAGGCGGGACAGGGGACAGCCCCAGCATTTT	CASRRDRGQPQHF
.	.	TRBV6-5	TRBJ1-1	TGTGCCAGCAACACACGCCAGGGTGCGGCCACTGAAGCTTTCTTT	CASNTRQGAATEAFF
.	.	TRBV3-1/TRBV3-2	TRBJ1-1	TGTGCCAGCAGTTTCGCCTTGGGGGGGCAGGCGGCTTTCTTT	CASSFALGGQAAFF
once	.	TRBV2	TRBJ2-7	TGTGCCAGCAGCGTCGACAGGTCCTACGAGCAGTACTTC	CASSVDRSYEQYF
once	TRBD2	TRBV7-2	TRBJ2-1	TGTGCCAGCAGCTCCCAGGGAGCGGGGGGGCCAGGTGCGAATGAGCAGTTCTTC	CASSSQGAGGPGANEQFF
.	.	TRBV10-3	TRBJ2-3	TGTGCCATCAGTGAGTACAGGGAGGGAGATACGCAGTATTTT	CAISEYREGDTQYF
.	TRBD1	TRBV28	TRBJ2-2	TGTGCCACCACGGAGTGGGGACAGGGGGCGCCCGGGGAGCTGTTTTTT	CATTEWGQGAPGELFF
once	TRBD1	TRBV28	TRBJ2-4	TGTGCCAGCAGTTTCCTCGGGACAGGGCTAGCCAAAAACATTCAGTACTTC	CASSFLGTGLAKNIQYF
few	.	TRBV7-9	TRBJ2-4	TGTGCCAGCAGCTTAGAATCGGGGGTAGCCAAAAACATTCAGTACTTC	CASSLESGVAKNIQYF
.	.	TRBV7-2	TRBJ1-3	TGTGCCAGCAGCTCCAGCGGCTCTGGAAACACCATATATTTT	CASSSSGSGNTIYF
once	TRBD1	TRBV5-1	TRBJ2-7	TGCGCCAGCAGCTTGGCCCCTGGCAGGGGGCCCTACGAGCAGTACTTC	CASSLAPGRGPYEQYF
.	TRBD1	TRBV9	TRBJ2-3	TGTGCCAGCAGCATTGACAGGGGACGGATCACAGATACGCAGTATTTT	CASSIDRGRITDTQYF
.	.	TRBV3-1/TRBV3-2	TRBJ1-3	TGTGCCAGCACCAGGGAAGGAGGGGTCGGAAACACCATATATTTT	CASTREGGVGNTIYF
.	TRBD1	TRBV7-2	TRBJ2-2	TGTGCCAGCAGCTCCCGACAGGGAAGTACCGGGGAGCTGTTTTTT	CASSSRQGSTGELFF
.	TRBD1	TRBV5-1	TRBJ2-3	TGCGCCAGCAGCTTGTCAAAAACGGGACAGGGGGCATCAGATACGCAGTATTTT	CASSLSKTGQGASDTQYF
.	.	TRBV28	TRBJ1-2	TGTGCCAGCAGAACCGACAGAGGACCGAACTATGGCTACACCTTC	CASRTDRGPNYGYTF
.	TRBD2	TRBV7-2	TRBJ2-5	TGTGCCAGCAGCAAAGGCCTAGCGGGGGGGCCCCTGCAAGAGACCCAGTACTTC	CASSKGLAGGPLQETQYF
.	TRBD1	TRBV9	TRBJ2-3	TGTGCCAGCAGCGTAGCCGGACAGGGGGCGTTAGGCGCAGATACGCAGTATTTT	CASSVAGQGALGADTQYF
.	.	TRBV29-1	TRBJ2-6	TGCAGCGTTGGGAGCTCTGGGGCCAACGTCCTGACTTTC	CSVGSSGANVLTF
.	.	TRBV2	TRBJ2-1	TGTGCCAGCAATCTACAGGGCTACAATGAGCAGTTCTTC	CASNLQGYNEQFF
.	TRBD2	TRBV28	TRBJ2-5	TGTGCCAGCAGTTCCCCGACTAGCGGGGGGGCTGAGACCCAGTACTTC	CASSSPTSGGAETQYF
.	.	TRBV9	TRBJ2-3	TGTGCCAGCAGCCCGCGGGGGCCGCGAACTAGCACAGATACGCAGTATTTT	CASSPRGPRTSTDTQYF
.	.	TRBV9	TRBJ1-2	TGTGCCAGCAGCTATTACTCTTGGACAGCCGGTAAGGGCTACACCTTC	CASSYYSWTAGKGYTF
.	.	TRBV5-6	TRBJ2-4	TGTGCCAGCAGCTTGGGCCGTAGACTTATTCAGTACTTC	CASSLGRRLIQYF
.	.	TRBV6-1	TRBJ1-6	TGTGCCAGCAGTGACCAGGGGCGGGATTCACCCCTCCACTTT	CASSDQGRDSPLHF
.	TRBD1	TRBV19	TRBJ1-2	TGTGCCAGTAGGAGCGACAGGGGCAACTATGGCTACACCTTC	CASRSDRGNYGYTF
.	TRBD1	TRBV18	TRBJ2-5	TGTGCCAGCTCACCGCAATCCGGGACAGGAGGGGAGACCCAGTACTTC	CASSPQSGTGGETQYF
.	.	TRBV6-5	TRBJ2-7	TGTGCCAGCAGTTACTCGGTACAGAGCTACGAGCAGTACTTC	CASSYSVQSYEQYF
.	TRBD1	TRBV19	TRBJ2-1	TGTGCCAGTACACCTGACAGGGGGCAAAAGAATGAGCAGTTCTTC	CASTPDRGQKNEQFF
.	.	TRBV3-1/TRBV3-2	TRBJ1-4	TGTGCCAGCAGCCAGCGGGCAGGGGATGAAAAACTGTTTTTT	CASSQRAGDEKLFF
.	TRBD2	TRBV2	TRBJ2-1	TGTGCCAGCACCGGTACTAGCGGGGTCGATGAGCAGTTCTTC	CASTGTSGVDEQFF
.	.	TRBV28	TRBJ1-2	TGTGCCAGCAACAGGGTGGAAAATGGCTACACCTTC	CASNRVENGYTF
.	TRBD1	TRBV4-3	TRBJ1-1	TGCGCCAGCAGCCAAGTTCAGACAGGGGGCACTGAAGCTTTCTTT	CASSQVQTGGTEAFF
.	TRBD2	TRBV7-8	TRBJ2-2	TGTGCCAGCAGCTCGCGACTCGGGGGGGCGAACACCGGGGAGCTGTTTTTT	CASSSRLGGANTGELFF
.	TRBD1	TRBV3-1/TRBV3-2	TRBJ2-7	TGTGCCAGCAGCCACCGACAGGGGGCCGCGTACGAGCAGTACTTC	CASSHRQGAAYEQYF
many	TRBD1	TRBV25-1	TRBJ1-1	TGTGCCAATAACGTCCGGGACAGCAACACTGAAGCTTTCTTT	CANNVRDSNTEAFF
.	.	TRBV7-9	TRBJ1-2	TGTGCCAGCAGCTTTAATATCGGGGAGCATGGCTACACCTTC	CASSFNIGEHGYTF
.	.	TRBV5-6	TRBJ1-1	TGTGCCAGCAGCTTGTCAGGGCCACCCAACACTGAAGCTTTCTTT	CASSLSGPPNTEAFF
.	TRBD1	TRBV5-1	TRBJ1-4	TGCGCCAGCAGCTTAAACCCGGCAGGGGGAGGTGAAAAACTGTTTTTT	CASSLNPAGGGEKLFF
.	TRBD1	TRBV29-1	TRBJ1-2	TGCAGCGTTGAAATCCGGGACAGGGGCAACCTTAACTATGGCTACACCTTC	CSVEIRDRGNLNYGYTF
.	.	TRBV5-4	TRBJ2-7	TGTGCCAGCAGCCGGAGGGACGGACTCTACGAGCAGTACTTC	CASSRRDGLYEQYF
.	TRBD1	TRBV5-1	TRBJ2-1	TGCGCCAGCAGCACGTCCCCCGGGACAGGGTACAATGAGCAGTTCTTC	CASSTSPGTGYNEQFF
.	TRBD1	TRBV6-6	TRBJ1-1	TGTGCCAGCTGGGGGACAGGAGCTTTCTTT	CASWGTGAFF
.	.	TRBV5-1	TRBJ2-2	TGCGCCAGCAGCTTGGATGGAGGGCGAACCGGGGAGCTGTTTTTT	CASSLDGGRTGELFF
.	TRBD2	TRBV24-1	TRBJ2-2	TGTGCCACCAGTGATTTGGGACTAGCGGACACCGGGGAGCTGTTTTTT	CATSDLGLADTGELFF
.	TRBD2	TRBV6-2/TRBV6-3	TRBJ2-3	TGTGCCAGCAGTAGGACTAGCGGGGGGTACACAGATACGCAGTATTTT	CASSRTSGGYTDTQYF
.	TRBD2	TRBV27	TRBJ2-1	TGTGCCAGCAGCCGCTCTAGCGGGGCGTACAATGAGCAGTTCTTC	CASSRSSGAYNEQFF
.	TRBD1	TRBV7-2	TRBJ1-3	TGTGCCAGCAGGACGGACAGGGGAAACACCATATATTTT	CASRTDRGNTIYF
.	.	TRBV19	TRBJ1-4	TGTGCCAGTAATCAGGGCCTAAAGGCCCTAAAGAATGAAAAACTGTTTTTT	CASNQGLKALKNEKLFF
.	TRBD1	TRBV7-2	TRBJ1-1	TGTGCCAGCAGCCCCGGACAGGTTAACACTGAAGCTTTCTTT	CASSPGQVNTEAFF
few	.	TRBV6-5	TRBJ1-2	TGTGCCAGCAGCCCCAGGGGAAGGGTCGGCTACACCTTC	CASSPRGRVGYTF
few	TRBD2	TRBV5-1	TRBJ2-1	TGCGCCAGCAGCTTTGGCGGGGGGGCCTACAATGAGCAGTTCTTC	CASSFGGGAYNEQFF
.	TRBD1	TRBV5-1	TRBJ1-6	TGCGCCAGCAGCTTGTTCGACAGGGTCAGCTCCTATAATTCACCCCTCCACTTT	CASSLFDRVSSYNSPLHF